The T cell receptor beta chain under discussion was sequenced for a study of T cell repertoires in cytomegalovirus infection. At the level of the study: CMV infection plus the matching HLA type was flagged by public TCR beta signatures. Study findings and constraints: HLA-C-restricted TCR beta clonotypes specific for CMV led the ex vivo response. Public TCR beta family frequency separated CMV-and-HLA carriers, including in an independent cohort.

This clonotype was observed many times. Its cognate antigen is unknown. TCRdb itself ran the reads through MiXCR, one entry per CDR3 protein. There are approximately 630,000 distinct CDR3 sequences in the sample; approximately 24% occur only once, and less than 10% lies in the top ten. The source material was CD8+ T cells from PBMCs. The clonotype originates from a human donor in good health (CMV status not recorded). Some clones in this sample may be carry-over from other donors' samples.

The CDR3 loop is CASTHPTSGTGGDTQYF. The CDR3 DNA sequence: TGTGCCAGCACCCATCCTACATCGGGGACAGGGGGAGATACGCAGTATTTT. This chain connects TRBV28 to TRBJ2-3; 11 positions match TRBD1. There are 17 residues in the CDR3. Germline values: CDR1 MDHEN, CDR2 SYDVKM. V shed 7 bases, J shed 5 bases, and the junction held 14 bases outside the gene matches.